The entry that follows covers one T cell receptor (beta chain) sequence. This sample is part of a study of T cell changes during pregnancy in multiple sclerosis. There are 15 residues in the CDR3. The junction had 1 base not matched to a gene; V was cut back by 5 bases and J by 2 bases. Germline V gene lookup returns CDR1 LGHNA and CDR2 YNFKEQ. Produced via immunoSEQ multiplex PCR; TCRdb's table is partial and in-frame only. The sample has around 28,000 clones, about nine tenths seen once. This chain links TRBV4-2 with TRBJ2-3; 13 bases match TRBD2. The specimen comprised CD8+ T cells from peripheral blood mononuclear cells, sampled in the second trimester of pregnancy. The receptor's source is a female donor with multiple sclerosis, enrolled in a pregnancy study. This CDR3 reads CASSGLAGATDTQYF. The CDR3 DNA follows: TGTGCCAGCAGCGGACTAGCGGGGGCCACAGATACGCAGTATTTT.